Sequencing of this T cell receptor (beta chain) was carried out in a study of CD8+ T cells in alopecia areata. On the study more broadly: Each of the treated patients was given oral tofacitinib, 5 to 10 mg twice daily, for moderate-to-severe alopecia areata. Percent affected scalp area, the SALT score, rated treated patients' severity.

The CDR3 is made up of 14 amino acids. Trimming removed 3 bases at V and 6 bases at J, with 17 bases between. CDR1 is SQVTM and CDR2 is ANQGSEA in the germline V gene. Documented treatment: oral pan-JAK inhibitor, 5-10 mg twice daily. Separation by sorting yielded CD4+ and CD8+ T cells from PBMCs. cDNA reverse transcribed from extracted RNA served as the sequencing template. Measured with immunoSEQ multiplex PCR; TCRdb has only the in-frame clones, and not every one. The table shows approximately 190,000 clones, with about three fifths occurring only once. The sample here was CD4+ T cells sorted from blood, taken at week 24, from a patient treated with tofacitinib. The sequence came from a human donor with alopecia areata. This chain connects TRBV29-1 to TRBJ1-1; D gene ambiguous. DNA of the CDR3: TGCAGCGTTGATTCGGCAGACTACGGGTCTGAAGCTTTCTTT. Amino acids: CSVDSADYGSEAFF. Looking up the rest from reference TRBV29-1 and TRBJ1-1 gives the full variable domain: SAVISQKPSRDICQRGTSLTIQCQVDSQVTMMFWYRQQPGQSLTLIATANQGSEATYESGFVIDKFPISRPNLTFSTLTVSNMSPEDSSIYLCSVDSADYGSEAFFGQGTRLTVV.